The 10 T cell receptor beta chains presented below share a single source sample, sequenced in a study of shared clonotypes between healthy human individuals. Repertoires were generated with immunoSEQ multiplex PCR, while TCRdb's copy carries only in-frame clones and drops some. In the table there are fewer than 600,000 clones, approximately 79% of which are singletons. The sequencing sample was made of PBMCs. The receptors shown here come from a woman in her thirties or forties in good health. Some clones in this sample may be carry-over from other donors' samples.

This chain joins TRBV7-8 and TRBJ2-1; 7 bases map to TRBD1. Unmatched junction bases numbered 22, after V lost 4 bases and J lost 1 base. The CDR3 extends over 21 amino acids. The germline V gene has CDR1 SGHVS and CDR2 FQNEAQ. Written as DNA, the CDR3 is TGTGCCAGCAGCTCCATATTGTCCCGGGACAGTCATGAGGGGTCCTACAATGAGCAGTTCTTC. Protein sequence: CASSSILSRDSHEGSYNEQFF.

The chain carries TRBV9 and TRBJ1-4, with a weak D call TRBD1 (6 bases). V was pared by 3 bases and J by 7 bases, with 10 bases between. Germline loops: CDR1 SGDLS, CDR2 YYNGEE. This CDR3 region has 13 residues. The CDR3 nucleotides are TGTGCCAGCAGCGAAACAGGGCGTGAAAAACTGTTTTTT. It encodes CASSETGREKLFF.

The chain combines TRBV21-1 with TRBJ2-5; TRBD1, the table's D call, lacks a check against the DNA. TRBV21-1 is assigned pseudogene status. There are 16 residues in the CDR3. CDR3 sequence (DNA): TGTGCCAGCAGCAAAGGCGACCGGACACCACAAGAGACCCAGTACTTC. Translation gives CASSKGDRTPQETQYF.

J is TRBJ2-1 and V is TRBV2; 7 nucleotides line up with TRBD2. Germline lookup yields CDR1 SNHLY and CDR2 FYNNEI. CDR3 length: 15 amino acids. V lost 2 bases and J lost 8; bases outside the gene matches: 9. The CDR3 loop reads CASSENLAVRDEQFF. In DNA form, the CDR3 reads TGTGCCAGCAGTGAAAATCTAGCGGTGAGGGATGAGCAGTTCTTC. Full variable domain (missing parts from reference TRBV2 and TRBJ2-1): EPEVTQTPSHQVTQMGQEVILRCVPISNHLYFYWYRQILGQKVEFLVSFYNNEISEKSEIFDDQFSVERPDGSNFTLKIRSTKLEDSAMYFCASSENLAVRDEQFFGPGTRLTVL.

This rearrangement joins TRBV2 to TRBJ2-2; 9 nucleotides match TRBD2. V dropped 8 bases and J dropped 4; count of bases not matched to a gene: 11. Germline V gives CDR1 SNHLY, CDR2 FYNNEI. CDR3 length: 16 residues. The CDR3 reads CASQKGLAGTTGELFF. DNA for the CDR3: TGTGCCAGCCAGAAGGGGCTAGCGGGGACCACCGGGGAGCTGTTTTTT.

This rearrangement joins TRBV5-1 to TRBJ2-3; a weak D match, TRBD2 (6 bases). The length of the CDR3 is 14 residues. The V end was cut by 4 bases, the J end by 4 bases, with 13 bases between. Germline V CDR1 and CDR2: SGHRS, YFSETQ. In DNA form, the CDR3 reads TGCGCCAGCAGCACCCGACTAGGCGCAGATACGCAGTATTTT. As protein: CASSTRLGADTQYF.

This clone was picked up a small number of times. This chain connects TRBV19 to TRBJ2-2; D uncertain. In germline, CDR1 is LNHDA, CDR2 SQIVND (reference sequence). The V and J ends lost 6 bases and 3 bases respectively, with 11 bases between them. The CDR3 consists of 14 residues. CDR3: CASSRQVDTGELFF. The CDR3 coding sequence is TGTGCCAGTAGCAGGCAGGTCGACACCGGGGAGCTGTTTTTT. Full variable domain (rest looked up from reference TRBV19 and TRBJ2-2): DGGITQSPKYLFRKEGQNVTLSCEQNLNHDAMYWYRQDPGQGLRLIYYSQIVNDFQKGDIAEGYSVSREKKESFPLTVTSAQKNPTAFYLCASSRQVDTGELFFGEGSRLTVL.

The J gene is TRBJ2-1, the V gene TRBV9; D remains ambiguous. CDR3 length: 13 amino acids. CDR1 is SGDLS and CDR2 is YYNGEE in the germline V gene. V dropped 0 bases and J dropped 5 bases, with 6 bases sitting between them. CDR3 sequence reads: CASSVDVDNEQFF. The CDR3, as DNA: TGTGCCAGCAGCGTAGACGTTGACAATGAGCAGTTCTTC.

The CDR3 reads CASSLDLGAIEAFF. As DNA, the CDR3 is TGTGCCAGCAGCTTAGATTTAGGAGCGATTGAAGCTTTCTTT. This chain uses TRBV7-2 with TRBJ1-1, with D uncertain. CDR3 length: 14 residues. V gave up 1 base and J gave up 7 bases, with 13 bases separating them. Germline CDR1 reads SGHTA; CDR2 reads FQGNSA.

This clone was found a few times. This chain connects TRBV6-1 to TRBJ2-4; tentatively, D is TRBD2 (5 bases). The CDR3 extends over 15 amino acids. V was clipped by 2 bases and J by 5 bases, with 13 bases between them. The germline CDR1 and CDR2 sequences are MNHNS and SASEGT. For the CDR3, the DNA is TGTGCCAGCAGTGAAATAGGAGCGAGGGAAAACATTCAGTACTTC. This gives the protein CASSEIGARENIQYF.